A single sample is the source of the 32 T cell receptor beta chains below, sequenced in a study of shared clonotypes between healthy human individuals. Method: immunoSEQ multiplex PCR; TCRdb's copy keeps in-frame clones and lacks some. Altogether about 2.1 million clones are present, about 92% being singletons, with the ten largest covering around 1.7%. Naive CD8 populations comprised CD45RO-negative cells positively selected for CCR7, excluding terminally differentiated effector memory CD45RA+ cells. The sequencing input was naive CD8+ T cells from PBMCs. The receptors stem from a man younger than 35 in good health. Some clones in this sample may be carry-over from other donors' samples.

V gene TRBV9 combines with J gene TRBJ2-1; possible D gene TRBD1, 5 bases. The V end was cut by 0 bases, the J end by 4 bases, with 11 bases between. There are 15 residues in the CDR3. Germline V gene lookup returns CDR1 SGDLS and CDR2 YYNGEE. CDR3 in DNA: TGTGCCAGCAGCGTAGGTCTCAGGGAATACAATGAGCAGTTCTTC. Residues: CASSVGLREYNEQFF. The entire variable domain, with the rest obtained from reference TRBV9 and TRBJ2-1, is as follows: DSGVTQTPKHLITATGQRVTLRCSPRSGDLSVYWYQQSLDQGLQFLIQYYNGEERAKGNILERFSAQQFPDLHSELNLSSLELGDSALYFCASSVGLREYNEQFFGPGTRLTVL.

CDR3 sequence (DNA): TGTGCCAGCAGCGCCGACAGGGCTGGGGCCAACGTCCTGACTTTC. It encodes CASSADRAGANVLTF. This chain connects TRBV13 to TRBJ2-6; 7 positions match TRBD1. After removal of 5 bases from V and 2 bases from J, the junction contained 3 bases not matched to a gene. This CDR3 spans 15 amino acids. Germline V gene data show CDR1 as PRHDT and CDR2 as FYEKMQ (reference sequence).

This rearrangement joins TRBV6-1 to TRBJ2-3; TRBD2 aligns across 9 bases. CDR3 size: 13 residues. Per the germline V gene, CDR1 is MNHNS and CDR2 is SASEGT. V trimming: 8 bases; J trimming: 4 bases; junction bases outside the gene matches: 4. The CDR3 sequence is CASAGGPPDTQYF. In DNA, the CDR3 is TGTGCCAGCGCGGGAGGGCCGCCAGATACGCAGTATTTT.

The CDR3 sequence: CASSAGGGAAETQYF. The CDR3 nucleotides read TGTGCCAGCAGCGCCGGGGGCGGAGCGGCAGAGACCCAGTACTTC. V is TRBV6-5 and J is TRBJ2-5; D could derive from TRBD1 or TRBD2 (6 bases each). The germline V and J ends were trimmed by 6 bases and 4 bases, with 18 bases remaining between them. This CDR3 comprises 15 residues. CDR1 and CDR2 (germline): MNHEY, SVGAGI.

The rearrangement uses TRBV19 and TRBJ1-2, with D unresolved. Trimming pared 6 bases from V and 8 bases from J, leaving 10 bases between. CDR1 is LNHDA, CDR2 SQIVND, per germline (reference sequence). The CDR3 is 11 amino acids. The CDR3 DNA sequence: TGTGCCAGTAGCCACCCTGGGGGCTACACCTTC. This translates into CASSHPGGYTF.

The V call is TRBV27, the J call TRBJ2-5, with 11 bases that match TRBD2. V trimming: 5 bases; J trimming: 5 bases; junction bases outside the gene matches: 7. The length of the CDR3 is 15 residues. Germline V gives CDR1 MNHEY, CDR2 SMNVEV (reference sequence). CDR3 nucleotide sequence: TGTGCCAGCAGTCACTCCACTAGCGGGGGTGAGACCCAGTACTTC. Protein sequence: CASSHSTSGGETQYF.

The chain links TRBV12-5 to TRBJ2-1, with D possibly being TRBD2 (5 bases). V lost 4 bases and J 7 bases, leaving 8 bases between the germline ends. There are 12 residues in the CDR3. The V gene's germline CDR1 is LGHNT and CDR2 FRNRAP. CDR3: CASGSRLNEQFF. The CDR3 DNA sequence: TGTGCTAGTGGTTCCCGACTAAATGAGCAGTTCTTC.

This clone was picked up a small number of times. The sample contains more than one DNA sequence encoding this CDR3. J is TRBJ1-1 and V is TRBV7-9; D is unresolved. The CDR3 has 13 amino acids. The V and J ends lost 1 base and 1 base respectively, with 4 bases between them. CDR1 is SEHNR, CDR2 FQNEAQ, per germline (reference sequence). CDR3 bases: TGTGCCAGCAGCTTAGGAGCGAACACTGAAGCTTTCTTT. It codes for CASSLGANTEAFF.

This clone was counted a single time. This chain links TRBV5-1 with TRBJ1-1; 10 bases agree with TRBD1. The CDR3 spans 16 residues. Germline CDR1 is SGHRS and CDR2 is YFSETQ. V was clipped by 3 bases and J by 6 bases; unmatched bases: 11. This CDR3 is CASSWDRQGARAEAFF. DNA for the CDR3: TGCGCCAGCAGCTGGGATCGACAGGGGGCGCGGGCTGAAGCTTTCTTT. The variable domain in full, completed from reference TRBV5-1 and TRBJ1-1, reads KAGVTQTPRYLIKTRGQQVTLSCSPISGHRSVSWYQQTPGQGLQFLFEYFSETQRNKGNFPGRFSGRQFSNSRSEMNVSTLELGDSALYLCASSWDRQGARAEAFFGQGTRLTVV.

The chain is built from TRBV9 and TRBJ1-4; 8 bases line up with TRBD1. The CDR3 is 15 residues long. Trimming cost V 4 bases and J 7 bases; bases outside gene matches: 9. CDR1 is SGDLS and CDR2 is YYNGEE in the germline V gene. CDR3 sequence: CASSSSGTGGEKLFF. For the CDR3, the DNA is TGTGCCAGCAGCTCATCCGGGACAGGTGGTGAAAAACTGTTTTTT.

CDR3 bases: TGTGCCAGCAGTGAATCTCTCGGGAGGATCGATGAGCAGTTCTTC. Residues: CASSESLGRIDEQFF. The chain is built from TRBV2 and TRBJ2-1; 7 nucleotides agree with TRBD2. CDR1 SNHLY and CDR2 FYNNEI come from the germline V gene. The CDR3 is 15 residues long. The junction had 9 bases not matched to a gene; V was cut back by 2 bases and J by 8 bases.

Comments on this clone: Its ends do not fully match the called genes, so a read error is possible. The chain recombines TRBV7-9 with TRBJ1-1; TRBD1 matches 8 bases. Germline loops: CDR1 SEHNR, CDR2 FQNEAQ (reference sequence). This CDR3 is 10 amino acids long. This CDR3 is CASSPPRGPF. The CDR3 region has the DNA TGTGCCAGCAGCCCACCCAGGGGGCCCTTT.

The chain combines TRBV5-4 with TRBJ1-2; 8 bases line up with TRBD1. Germline V gene sequence: CDR1 SGHNT, CDR2 YYREEE (reference sequence). Trimming removed 0 bases from V and 6 bases from J; junction bases left unmatched: 1. The CDR3 length is 13 residues. CDR3: CASSLDRGDGYTF. The CDR3 DNA sequence: TGTGCCAGCAGCTTGGACAGGGGGGATGGCTACACCTTC.

The chain uses TRBV9 and TRBJ2-1, with no clear D. CDR1 and CDR2 from the germline V gene are SGDLS and YYNGEE. The CDR3 covers 14 residues. Trimming took 3 bases from V and 8 from J, leaving 15 bases between them. CDR3 nucleotides: TGTGCCAGCAGCGCGGAAGGGAATAGTCATGAGCAGTTCTTC. This gives the protein CASSAEGNSHEQFF. Using reference TRBV9 and TRBJ2-1 for the parts outside the CDR3, the full variable domain is DSGVTQTPKHLITATGQRVTLRCSPRSGDLSVYWYQQSLDQGLQFLIQYYNGEERAKGNILERFSAQQFPDLHSELNLSSLELGDSALYFCASSAEGNSHEQFFGPGTRLTVL.

This chain links TRBV29-1 with TRBJ2-1, with 9 bases that match TRBD2. The germline V gene has CDR1 SQVTM and CDR2 ANQGSEA. The V gene end was trimmed by 3 bases and the J gene end by 1 base; junction bases not matched to a gene: 4. The length of the CDR3 is 15 residues. This CDR3 reads CSVDVAGGSYNEQFF. The DNA of the CDR3 is TGCAGCGTTGATGTGGCGGGAGGGTCCTACAATGAGCAGTTCTTC.

V usage is TRBV9 and J usage is TRBJ2-2; D is unclear. Germline-derived CDR1 and CDR2 are SGDLS and YYNGEE. The length of the CDR3 is 12 residues. Trimming shortened V by 6 bases and J by 6 bases, and 9 bases separated the two germline ends. The CDR3 DNA follows: TGTGCCAGCACCTCTTATGCCGGGGAGCTGTTTTTT. This codes for CASTSYAGELFF.

The gene calls are TRBV10-2 and TRBJ2-1; 7 bases match TRBD2. V lost 8 bases and J lost 0; bases outside the gene matches: 4. The CDR3 has 14 amino acids. Germline values: CDR1 WSHSY, CDR2 SAAADI. The CDR3 loop reads CASGEGSSYNEQFF. CDR3 nucleotides: TGCGCCAGCGGGGAGGGTAGCTCCTACAATGAGCAGTTCTTC.

The chain couples TRBV10-1 to TRBJ2-7; either TRBD1 or TRBD2 may fit D (5 bases each). Germline assignment: CDR1 WNHNN and CDR2 SYGVQD (reference sequence). CDR3 length: 15 amino acids. The V and J ends lost 3 bases and 4 bases respectively, with 16 bases between them. This chain's CDR3 is CASSDFGDGFYEQYF. The CDR3 DNA is TGCGCCAGCAGTGACTTCGGGGACGGATTTTACGAGCAGTACTTC.

This chain joins TRBV27 and TRBJ2-3, with 9 bases that match TRBD1. The CDR3 sequence is 15 residues long. The ends lost 7 bases at V and 4 bases at J; junction bases unmatched: 9. Germline assignment: CDR1 MNHEY and CDR2 SMNVEV (reference sequence). This chain's CDR3 is CASTGGQGRADTQYF. CDR3 nucleotides: TGTGCCAGCACTGGGGGACAGGGACGGGCAGATACGCAGTATTTT.

The chain carries TRBV11-2 and TRBJ2-7; 7 bases match TRBD2. This CDR3 has 14 residues. CDR1 is SGHAT and CDR2 is FQNNGV in the germline V gene. V lost 5 bases to trimming and J lost 4 bases; unmatched junction nucleotides: 8. DNA of the CDR3: TGTGCCAGCAGCGCCCGGGACTACACTTACGAGCAGTACTTC. As protein: CASSARDYTYEQYF.

The gene calls are TRBV7-9 and TRBJ2-5; D remains ambiguous. CDR3 length equals 15 residues. Germline CDR1 reads SEHNR; CDR2 reads FQNEAQ (reference sequence). With 5 bases removed from V and 3 bases from J, the gap between germline ends came to 16 bases. The DNA for the CDR3 is TGTGCCAGCAGCATCCTTTTTGGCCGAGAAGAGACCCAGTACTTC. Residues: CASSILFGREETQYF.

V usage is TRBV7-8 and J usage is TRBJ2-5; 8 bases are shared with TRBD1. In germline, CDR1 is SGHVS, CDR2 FQNEAQ. The V segment lost 1 base and the J segment 2 bases; nucleotides outside the gene matches: 6. This CDR3 contains 16 residues. This CDR3 reads CASSLDQGAIQETQYF. CDR3 nucleotide sequence: TGTGCCAGCAGCTTAGATCAGGGGGCGATTCAAGAGACCCAGTACTTC.

V is TRBV2 and J is TRBJ2-7; tentative D call: TRBD2 (6 bases). With 6 bases removed from V and 4 bases from J, the gap between germline ends came to 19 bases. In germline, CDR1 is SNHLY, CDR2 FYNNEI. This CDR3 comprises 15 residues. CDR3 DNA sequence: TGTGCCAGCAGGATGATGGACTACTTAAAGTACGAGCAGTACTTC. The encoded protein is CASRMMDYLKYEQYF.

This clone appeared a single time. The rearrangement joins TRBV6-6 to TRBJ2-1; D remains ambiguous. CDR1 and CDR2 (germline): MNHNY, SVGAGI (reference sequence). This CDR3 has 13 amino acids. The V gene lost 5 bases and the J gene lost 6 bases, with 11 bases spanning the gap. CDR3 in amino acids: CASSEPGPNEQFF. The CDR3 DNA reads TGTGCCAGCAGTGAGCCCGGGCCCAATGAGCAGTTCTTC.

The chain has TRBV11-2 and TRBJ2-1; 9 bases align to TRBD2. Germline-derived CDR1 and CDR2 are SGHAT and FQNNGV. The length of the CDR3 is 15 residues. V lost 3 bases, J lost 8 bases, and 8 bases stayed unmatched. CDR3 sequence reads: CASSLGGRAADEQFF. CDR3 DNA: TGTGCCAGCAGCTTGGGCGGGAGGGCCGCCGATGAGCAGTTCTTC.

J is TRBJ2-1 and V is TRBV4-1; the D gene is possibly TRBD2 (7 bases). Germline assignment: CDR1 MGHRA and CDR2 YSYEKL. The length of the CDR3 is 18 residues. V was shortened by 1 base and J by 2 bases, with 18 bases between the two germline ends. The CDR3 DNA reads TGCGCCAGCAGCCAAGGAGTTTGGAGGGAGGGGGCCTACAATGAGCAGTTCTTC. Its translation is CASSQGVWREGAYNEQFF.

With respect to this clone: In the same sample, other DNA sequences code for this CDR3. The chain uses TRBV7-2 and TRBJ1-3, with a weak D call TRBD1 (5 bases). The length of the CDR3 is 15 residues. Trimming pared 5 bases from V and 0 bases from J, leaving 11 bases between. The germline V gene has CDR1 SGHTA and CDR2 FQGNSA. The CDR3 region is CASSLDRTSGNTIYF. The CDR3 DNA reads TGTGCCAGCAGCCTTGACAGAACCTCTGGAAACACCATATATTTT.

V usage is TRBV19 and J usage is TRBJ1-5; the D is unclear. V lost 6 bases and J lost 0, with 6 bases in between. This CDR3 is 13 amino acids long. CDR1 is LNHDA and CDR2 is SQIVND in the germline V gene (reference sequence). CDR3 DNA: TGTGCCAGTAGGAAGGCTAGCAATCAGCCCCAGCATTTT. It is translated as CASRKASNQPQHF.

The V gene is TRBV20-1, the J gene TRBJ2-7; no clear D gene. The V gene lost 3 bases and the J gene lost 6 bases, with 9 bases spanning the gap. Germline CDR1 DFQATT, CDR2 SNEGSKA (reference sequence). CDR3 length: 11 residues. CDR3 DNA sequence: TGCAGTGCTAGTCCCCTCGGCGAGCAGTACTTC. Residues: CSASPLGEQYF.

The rearrangement uses TRBV4-1 and TRBJ2-2; TRBD2 might be the D (6 bases). Germline V CDR1 and CDR2: MGHRA, YSYEKL. V was clipped by 4 bases and J by 4 bases, with 16 bases between them. This CDR3 region has 16 residues. The DNA for the CDR3 is TGCGCCAGCAGCCCCTATCCGACCGGGGGCACCGGGGAGCTGTTTTTT. Protein product: CASSPYPTGGTGELFF.

The V gene is TRBV19, the J gene TRBJ2-1, with TRBD2 matching 11 bases. Germline V gene data show CDR1 as LNHDA and CDR2 as SQIVND (reference sequence). The trim removed 3 bases at V and 7 bases at J, leaving 5 bases unmatched. The CDR3 covers 15 residues. CDR3 sequence reads: CASSMLLAGVNEQFF. In nucleotides, the CDR3 is TGTGCCAGTAGTATGCTACTAGCGGGAGTTAATGAGCAGTTCTTC.

The genes are TRBV4-1 and TRBJ2-3; D uncertain. Germline V lookup: CDR1 MGHRA, CDR2 YSYEKL. The V and J ends lost 1 base and 2 bases respectively, with 10 bases between them. The CDR3 runs to 15 residues. The chain's CDR3 is CASSQVALPTDTQYF. The CDR3 nucleotides are TGCGCCAGCAGCCAAGTTGCCCTGCCCACAGATACGCAGTATTTT.